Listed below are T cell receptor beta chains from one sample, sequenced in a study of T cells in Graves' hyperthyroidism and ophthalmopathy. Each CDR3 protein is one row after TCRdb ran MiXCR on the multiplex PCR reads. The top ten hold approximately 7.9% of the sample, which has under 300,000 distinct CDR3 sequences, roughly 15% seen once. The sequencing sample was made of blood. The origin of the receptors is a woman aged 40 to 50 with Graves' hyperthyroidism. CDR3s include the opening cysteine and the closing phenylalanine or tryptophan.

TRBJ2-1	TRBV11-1	CASSYRLAGANEQFF
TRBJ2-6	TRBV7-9	CASSPQASGANVLTF
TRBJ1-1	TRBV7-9	CASSFGTGGYEAFF
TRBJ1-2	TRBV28	CASSYHPQGAGGYTF
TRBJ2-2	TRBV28	CASSPTGVHAGAGELFF
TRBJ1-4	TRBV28	CASRGGGIGEKLFF
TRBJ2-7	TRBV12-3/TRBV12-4	CASSSRKGNEQYF
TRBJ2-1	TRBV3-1	CASSHPGLAGQSGEQFF
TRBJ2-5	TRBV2	CASRVQETQYF
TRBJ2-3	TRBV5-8	CADEGGGTDTQYF
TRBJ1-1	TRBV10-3	CATGEISNTEAFF
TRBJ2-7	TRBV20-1	CSARESGTQQYF
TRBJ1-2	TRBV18	CASSPGQQTNYGYTF
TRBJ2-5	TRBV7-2	CASSLVAGVETQYF
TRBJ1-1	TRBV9	CASSGPDRGIYAEAFF
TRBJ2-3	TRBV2	CASSEARHASTDTQYF
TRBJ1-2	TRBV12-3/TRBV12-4	CASSRGQGAGGYTF
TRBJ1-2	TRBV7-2	CASSSRTGSGYTF
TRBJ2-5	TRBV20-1	CSAPGQSQETQYF
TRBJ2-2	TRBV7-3	CASSQGANGELFF
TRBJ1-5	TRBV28	CASSSDRASQPQHF
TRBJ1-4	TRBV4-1	CASSQAPTPTNEKLFF
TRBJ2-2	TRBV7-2	CASSPRTSGTGELFF
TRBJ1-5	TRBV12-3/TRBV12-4	CASSFGIGNQPQHF
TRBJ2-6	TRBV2	CASTRSRSSGANVLTF
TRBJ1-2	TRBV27	CASSPRGGERFHYGYTF
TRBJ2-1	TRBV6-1	CASRQGYNEQFF
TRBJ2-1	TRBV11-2	CASSLRSSGGWNEQFF
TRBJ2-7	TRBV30	CAWKRGSSYEQYF
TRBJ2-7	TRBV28	CASSLPGTASYEQYF
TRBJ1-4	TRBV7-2	CASSLNRRGEKLFF
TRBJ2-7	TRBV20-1	CSAEEAGAYEQYF
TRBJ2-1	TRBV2	CASSGERASYNEQFF
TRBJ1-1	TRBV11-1	CASSASGTANTEAFF
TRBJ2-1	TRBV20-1	CSASLSGGAHNEQFF
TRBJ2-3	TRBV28	CASSFGGGFADTQYF
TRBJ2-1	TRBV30	CAWNPPPPGSHEQFF
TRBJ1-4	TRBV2	CASSPTGGTNEKLFF
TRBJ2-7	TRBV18	CASSPERTLYEQYF
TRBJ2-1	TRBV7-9	CASSLSGTAYNEQFF
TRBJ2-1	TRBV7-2	CASSAVGQGINNEQFF
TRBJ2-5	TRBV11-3	CASSLGQGDGETQYF
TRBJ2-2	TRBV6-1	CASSSGTTHAGELFF